This TCR beta chain was sequenced for a study of T-cell reconstitution after alpha-beta-depleted transplantation in children. As it was prepared, the TCRbeta library received unique molecular identifiers. TCRdb passed the PCR reads through MiXCR, listing each CDR3 protein once. The data contain a few hundred thousand distinct CDR3 sequences, over 25% of them seen just once; the ten biggest clones take up around 36%. This clonotype was observed a few times. Its antigen is undetermined. Findings of the study overall: T-cell numbers and diversity, one year after transplant, stemmed largely from T cells that were newly produced. Alpha-beta T cells present about two months after transplant were reported to originate from several hundred expanded graft clones.

This sequence originates from a boy in the first two years of life with Wiskott-Aldrich syndrome, due to receive a stem cell transplant. Sequencing was performed on PBMCs, taken before TCRalphabeta/CD19-depleted stem cell transplant.

The CDR3 spells CASSYSGIAGGELFF. The CDR3 DNA follows: TGTGCCAGCAGTTACTCGGGGATCGCTGGCGGGGAGCTGTTTTTT. The rearrangement joins TRBV6-5 to TRBJ2-2; D uncertain. Germline CDR1 is MNHEY and CDR2 is SVGAGI. Trimming took 0 bases from V and 7 from J, leaving 12 bases between them. The CDR3 runs to 15 residues.